The next 8 T cell receptor beta chains were all read from a single sample in a study of T cells after yellow fever vaccination. MiXCR, applied by TCRdb to the 5' RACE reads, yields one record per CDR3 protein. The sample comprises some 250,000 distinct CDR3 sequences, 6.9% of which are singletons, and more than 0.8% rests with the top ten. This material consisted of CD4+ T cells sorted from PBMCs, taken 15 days after the yellow fever booster vaccination. These receptors were taken from a man aged 25 to 40 who received the YFV17D yellow fever vaccine.

This chain links TRBV12-3 or TRBV12-4 with TRBJ2-7; no firm D call. Between the trimmed V and J ends, which lost 6 bases and 5 bases, there was a span of 11 bases. CDR3 length: 12 amino acids. In nucleotides, the CDR3 is TGTGCCAGCAGCAACACCCCACACGAGCAGTACTTC. Translation: CASSNTPHEQYF.

This clonotype occurred a few times. The chain employs TRBV5-1 and TRBJ1-2, with D possibly TRBD1 on 6 matching bases. CDR1 SGHRS and CDR2 YFSETQ come from the germline V gene. V lost 0 bases and J 8 bases, leaving 20 bases between the germline ends. CDR3 length equals 16 residues. The CDR3 sequence: CASSLEGGRTPAGYTF. The CDR3 region has the DNA TGCGCCAGCAGCTTGGAAGGGGGACGAACCCCGGCGGGCTACACCTTC.

This clonotype has ten or more counts. The chain combines TRBV20-1 with TRBJ1-1; weak D call: TRBD1 (6 bases). Germline-derived CDR1 and CDR2 are DFQATT and SNEGSKA (reference sequence). With 4 bases removed from V and 2 bases from J, the gap between germline ends came to 17 bases. The CDR3 has 15 residues. The DNA of the CDR3 is TGCAGTGCTAAGACGATCCGGACAGCCAACACTGAAGCTTTCTTT. Translated: CSAKTIRTANTEAFF.

This clonotype turned up a few times. This sequence joins TRBV7-2 and TRBJ2-6, with D tentatively TRBD2 (6 bases). The germline V and J ends were trimmed by 6 bases and 3 bases, with 12 bases remaining between them. CDR1 is SGHTA, CDR2 FQGNSA, per germline. The CDR3 spans 15 residues. This CDR3 reads CASREGRGGANVLTF. CDR3 bases: TGTGCCAGCAGGGAGGGGAGAGGTGGGGCCAACGTCCTGACTTTC.

The table lists this clonotype with many counts. The rearrangement joins TRBV20-1 to TRBJ2-2; D call uncertain. Germline-derived CDR1 and CDR2 are DFQATT and SNEGSKA (reference sequence). V lost 2 bases and J lost 4, with 2 bases in between. The CDR3 spans 11 residues. The chain's CDR3 is CSARTTGELFF. The DNA of the CDR3 is TGCAGTGCTAGAACCACCGGGGAGCTGTTTTTT.

CDR3 bases: TGTGCCAGCAGTTTAGGACTAGCGGGATTGACAGATACGCAGTATTTT. Its protein product is CASSLGLAGLTDTQYF. The chain combines TRBV12-3 or TRBV12-4 with TRBJ2-3, with TRBD2 matching 11 bases. The CDR3 loop spans 16 amino acids. After removal of 1 base from V and 3 bases from J, the junction contained 3 bases not matched to a gene.

Ten or more counts support this clonotype. The J gene is TRBJ2-7, the V gene TRBV29-1; weak D call: TRBD1 (6 bases). The CDR3 runs to 12 residues. V dropped 5 bases and J dropped 3 bases, with 11 bases sitting between them. Germline V gene data show CDR1 as SQVTM and CDR2 as ANQGSEA. The CDR3 coding sequence is TGCAGCGTTCAACAGGGTATCTACGAGCAGTACTTC. Protein product: CSVQQGIYEQYF.

The table lists this clonotype with many counts. The chain carries TRBV7-2 and TRBJ2-7, with no clear D. CDR3 length: 15 amino acids. CDR1 and CDR2 from the germline V gene are SGHTA and FQGNSA. Trimming left V 1 base short and J 1 base short, with 11 bases between. CDR3 in amino acids: CASSLDRLGSYEQYF. CDR3 DNA: TGTGCCAGCAGCTTAGACAGATTGGGGTCCTACGAGCAGTACTTC.